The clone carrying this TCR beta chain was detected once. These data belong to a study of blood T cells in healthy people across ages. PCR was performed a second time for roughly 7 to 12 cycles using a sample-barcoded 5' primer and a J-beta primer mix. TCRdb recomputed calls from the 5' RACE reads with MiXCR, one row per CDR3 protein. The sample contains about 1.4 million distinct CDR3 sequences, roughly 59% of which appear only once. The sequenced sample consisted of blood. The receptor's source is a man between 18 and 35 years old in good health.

This CDR3 reads CASRVWDRGGTEAFF. The CDR3 nucleotides read TGTGCCAGCAGGGTTTGGGACAGGGGAGGCACTGAAGCTTTCTTT. The chain employs TRBV27 and TRBJ1-1, with 10 bases lining up with TRBD1. After removal of 6 bases from V and 4 bases from J, the junction contained 8 bases not matched to a gene. This CDR3 spans 15 amino acids. The germline V gene encodes CDR1 MNHEY and CDR2 SMNVEV (reference sequence).